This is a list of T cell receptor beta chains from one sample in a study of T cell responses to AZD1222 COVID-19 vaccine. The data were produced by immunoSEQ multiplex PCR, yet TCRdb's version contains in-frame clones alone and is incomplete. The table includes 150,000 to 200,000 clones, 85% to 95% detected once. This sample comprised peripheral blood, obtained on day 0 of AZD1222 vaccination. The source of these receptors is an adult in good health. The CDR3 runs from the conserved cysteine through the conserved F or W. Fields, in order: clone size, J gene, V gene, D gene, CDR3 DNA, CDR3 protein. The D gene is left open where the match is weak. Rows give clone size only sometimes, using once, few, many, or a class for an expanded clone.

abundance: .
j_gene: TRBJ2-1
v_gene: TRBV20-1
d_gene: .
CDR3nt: TGCAGTGCTAAAACCTCCAATGAGCAGTTCTTC
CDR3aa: CSAKTSNEQFF

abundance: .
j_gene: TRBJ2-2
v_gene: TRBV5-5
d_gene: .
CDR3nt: TGTGCCAGCCTTTGGGACGGGAAGAACACCGGGGAGCTGTTTTTT
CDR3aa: CASLWDGKNTGELFF

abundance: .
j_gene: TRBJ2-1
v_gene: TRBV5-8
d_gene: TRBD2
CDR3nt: TGTGCCAGCAGCTTGGCCCTAGCGGGAAACAATGAGCAGTTCTTC
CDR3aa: CASSLALAGNNEQFF

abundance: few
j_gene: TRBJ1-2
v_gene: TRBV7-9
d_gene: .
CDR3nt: TGTGCCAGCAGCTCCACCGCGGGGGACTACACCTTC
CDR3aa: CASSSTAGDYTF

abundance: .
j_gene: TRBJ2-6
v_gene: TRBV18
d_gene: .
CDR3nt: TGTGCCAGCTCACCACCCAATCGACAGGTCTATGGCAACGTCCTGACTTTC
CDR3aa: CASSPPNRQVYGNVLTF

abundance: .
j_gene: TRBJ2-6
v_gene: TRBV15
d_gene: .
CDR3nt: TGTGCCACCAGCAGAGGACTAGAGGGGGCCAACGTCCTGACTTTC
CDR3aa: CATSRGLEGANVLTF

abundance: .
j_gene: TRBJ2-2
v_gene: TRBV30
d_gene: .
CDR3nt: TGTGCCTGGAGTGACGGAGGGTATGGCGGGGAGCTGTTTTTT
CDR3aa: CAWSDGGYGGELFF

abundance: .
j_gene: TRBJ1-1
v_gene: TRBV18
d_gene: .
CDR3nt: TGTGCCAGCTCACCCACGACCGAGATAATGAACACTGAAGCTTTCTTT
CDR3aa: CASSPTTEIMNTEAFF

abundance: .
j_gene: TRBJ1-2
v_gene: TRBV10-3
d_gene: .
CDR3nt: TGTGCCATCACTGCCACGGACAAGTTCTACACCTTC
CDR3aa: CAITATDKFYTF

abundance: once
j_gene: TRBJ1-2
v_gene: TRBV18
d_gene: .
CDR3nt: TGTGCCAGCTCACCACGTCTAGGGGGGGGCTACACCTTC
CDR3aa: CASSPRLGGGYTF

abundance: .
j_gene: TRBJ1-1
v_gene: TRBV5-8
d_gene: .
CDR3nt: TGTGCCAGCCTCAGAGTGGCTGAAGCTTTCTTT
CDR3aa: CASLRVAEAFF

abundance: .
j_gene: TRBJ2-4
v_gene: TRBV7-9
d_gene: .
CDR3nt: TGTGCCAGCAGCTTAGCCAGGCCTATAAACATTCAGTACTTC
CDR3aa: CASSLARPINIQYF

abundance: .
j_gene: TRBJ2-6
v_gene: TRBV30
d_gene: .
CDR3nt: TGTGCCTGGAGGGGCAGGGTCCTCTCTGGGGCCAACGTCCTGACTTTC
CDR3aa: CAWRGRVLSGANVLTF

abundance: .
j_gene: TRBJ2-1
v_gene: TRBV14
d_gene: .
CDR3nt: TGTGCCAGCAGCCCCTGGAGGGATGAGCAGTTCTTC
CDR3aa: CASSPWRDEQFF

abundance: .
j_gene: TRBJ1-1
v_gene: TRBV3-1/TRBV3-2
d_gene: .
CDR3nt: TGTGCCAGCAGCCAAGATACCGGGGCTGAAGCTTTCTTT
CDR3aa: CASSQDTGAEAFF

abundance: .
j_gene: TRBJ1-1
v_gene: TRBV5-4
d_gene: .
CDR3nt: TGTGCCAGCAGCTTCGGACTGAACACTGAAGCTTTCTTT
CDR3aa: CASSFGLNTEAFF

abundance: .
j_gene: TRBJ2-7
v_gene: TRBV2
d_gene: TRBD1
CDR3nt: TGTGCCAGCAGTGGGGGACAGGGGGCTTCCTACGAGCAGTACTTC
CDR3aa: CASSGGQGASYEQYF

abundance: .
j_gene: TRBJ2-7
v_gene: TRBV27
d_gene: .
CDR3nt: TGTGCCAGCAGTTTAGTTGCGTTCGACGAGCAGTACTTC
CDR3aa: CASSLVAFDEQYF

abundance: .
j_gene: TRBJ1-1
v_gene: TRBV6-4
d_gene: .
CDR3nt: TGTGCCAGCAGGGCTAGTTTCGACACTGAAGCTTTCTTT
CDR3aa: CASRASFDTEAFF

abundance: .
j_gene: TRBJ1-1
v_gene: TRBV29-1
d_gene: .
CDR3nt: TGCAGCGTTGATAGTCAGGGTAGTAGGGCTTTCTTT
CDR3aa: CSVDSQGSRAFF

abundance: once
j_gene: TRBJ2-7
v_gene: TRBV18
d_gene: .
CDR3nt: TGTGCCAGCTCACCCCGTGGGGGGAGCTCCTACGAGCAGTACTTC
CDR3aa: CASSPRGGSSYEQYF

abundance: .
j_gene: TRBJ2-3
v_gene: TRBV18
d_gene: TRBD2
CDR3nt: TGTGCCAGCTCACCCATGACTAGCGGGACCGCAGATACGCAGTATTTT
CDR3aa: CASSPMTSGTADTQYF

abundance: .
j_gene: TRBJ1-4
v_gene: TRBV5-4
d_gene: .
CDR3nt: TGTGCCAGCAGCTTGGATAGGGCGTCCCAAAAACTGTTTTTT
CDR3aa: CASSLDRASQKLFF

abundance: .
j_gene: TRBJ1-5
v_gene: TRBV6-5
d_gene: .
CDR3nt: TGTGCCAGCAGTTACTCGCAAACCATCAAGCCCCAGCATTTT
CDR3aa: CASSYSQTIKPQHF

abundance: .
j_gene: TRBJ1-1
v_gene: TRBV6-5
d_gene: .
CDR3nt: TGTGCCAGCAGTTACCGACAGGTGGGGGAAGCTTTCTTT
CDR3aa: CASSYRQVGEAFF

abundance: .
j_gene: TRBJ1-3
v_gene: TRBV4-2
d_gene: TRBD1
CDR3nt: TGTGCCAGCAGCCCAGTAGGGACAGGGGAGGCTGGAAACACCATATATTTT
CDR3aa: CASSPVGTGEAGNTIYF

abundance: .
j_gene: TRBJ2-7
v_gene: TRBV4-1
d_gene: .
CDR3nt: TGCGCCAGCAGCCAAGAAAATACCTACGAGCAGTACTTC
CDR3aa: CASSQENTYEQYF

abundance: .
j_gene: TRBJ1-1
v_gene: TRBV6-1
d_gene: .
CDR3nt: TGTGCCAGCAGTGAAATGGGGTCCACTGAAGCTTTCTTT
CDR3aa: CASSEMGSTEAFF

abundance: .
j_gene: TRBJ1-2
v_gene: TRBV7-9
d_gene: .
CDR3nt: TGTGCCAGCAGCCCATCGGTAGGCTATGGCTACACCTTC
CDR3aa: CASSPSVGYGYTF

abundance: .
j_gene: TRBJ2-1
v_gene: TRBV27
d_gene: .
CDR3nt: TGTGCCAGCAGGCCGACCCCGGGGGAGCAGTTCTTC
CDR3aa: CASRPTPGEQFF

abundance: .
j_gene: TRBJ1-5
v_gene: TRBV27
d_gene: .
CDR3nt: TGTGCCAGCAGTTTGAGGGGCCCGACAGGCCTCAATCAGCCCCAGCATTTT
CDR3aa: CASSLRGPTGLNQPQHF

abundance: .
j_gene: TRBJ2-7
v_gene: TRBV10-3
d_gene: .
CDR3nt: TGTGCCATCAGCCAGGGCGCGGGTTACGAGCAGTACTTC
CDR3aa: CAISQGAGYEQYF

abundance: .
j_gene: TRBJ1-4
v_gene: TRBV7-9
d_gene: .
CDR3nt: TGTGCCAGCAGCTTAGCTCGGGGCAGGCTAAATGAAAAACTGTTTTTT
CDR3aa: CASSLARGRLNEKLFF

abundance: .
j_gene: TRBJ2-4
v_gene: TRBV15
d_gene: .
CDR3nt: TGTGCCACCCGGGGGACGCTGGAAAACATTCAGTACTTC
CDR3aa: CATRGTLENIQYF

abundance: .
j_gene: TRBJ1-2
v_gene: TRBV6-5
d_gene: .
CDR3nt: TGTGCCAGCAGTTACTCGAGAAGGGAAAACTATGGCTACACCTTC
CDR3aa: CASSYSRRENYGYTF

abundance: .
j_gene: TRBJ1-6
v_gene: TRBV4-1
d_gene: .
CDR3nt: TGCGCCAGCAGTCCTTTCGGTAATTCACCCCTCCACTTT
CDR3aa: CASSPFGNSPLHF

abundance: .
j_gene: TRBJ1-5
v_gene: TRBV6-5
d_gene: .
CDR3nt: TGTGCCAGCAGTTACGGGCAGGGTAATCAGCCCCAGCATTTT
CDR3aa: CASSYGQGNQPQHF